This paragraph covers one TCR beta chain sequence. Some clones are missing from TCRdb's copy, which holds only in-frame ones; the method was immunoSEQ multiplex PCR. The sample includes 450,000 or so clones, about 90% of them seen just once. The CDR3 has 16 residues. Unmatched junction bases numbered 10, after V lost 4 bases and J lost 3 bases. The germline CDR1 and CDR2 sequences are SQVTM and ANQGSEA. Seattle participants joined during active infection and were tracked over time. This entry belongs to a study of blood T cell repertoires in COVID-19. In the study overall: The samples span acute and convalescent COVID-19 from the United States, Italy and Spain. PBMCs, B-cell-depleted T cells, or T cells provided the cDNA or gDNA that made up the material.

Material for sequencing was peripheral blood. J is TRBJ2-7 and V is TRBV29-1; 12 bases match TRBD2. The sequence derives from a man between 18 and 29 years old with COVID-19, enrolled during active disease. In DNA form, the CDR3 reads TGCAGCGTTGTACTAGCGGGGGGTCCAGTCCACTACGAGCAGTACTTC. Translation: CSVVLAGGPVHYEQYF.